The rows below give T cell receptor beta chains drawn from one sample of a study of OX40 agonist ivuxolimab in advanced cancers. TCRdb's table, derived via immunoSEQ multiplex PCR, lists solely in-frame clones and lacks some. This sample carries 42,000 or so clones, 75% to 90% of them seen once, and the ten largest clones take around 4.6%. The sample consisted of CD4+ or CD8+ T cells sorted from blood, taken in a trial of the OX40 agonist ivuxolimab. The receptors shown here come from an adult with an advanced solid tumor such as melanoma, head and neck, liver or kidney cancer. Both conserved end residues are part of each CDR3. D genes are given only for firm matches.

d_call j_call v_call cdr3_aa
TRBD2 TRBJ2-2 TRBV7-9 CASRSGSAGELFF
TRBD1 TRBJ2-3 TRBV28 CASSIRQGEDTQYF
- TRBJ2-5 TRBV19 CASSSHGPQETQYF
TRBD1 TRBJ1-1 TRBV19 CASSRGQGMNTEAFF
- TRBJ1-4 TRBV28 CASSPSSTDIEKLFF
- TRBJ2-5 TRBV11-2 CASSLQETQYF
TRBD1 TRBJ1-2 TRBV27 CASSLGQGARGYTF
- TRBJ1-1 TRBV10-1 CASSEGTGNTEAFF
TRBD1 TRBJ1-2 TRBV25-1 CASNAEGTGIGGYTF
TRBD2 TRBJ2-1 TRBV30 CAWTGAGGVVF
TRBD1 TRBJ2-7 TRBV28 CASSKLSGQGYEQYF
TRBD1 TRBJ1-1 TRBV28 CASSIGTGTPNTEAFF
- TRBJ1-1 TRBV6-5 CASRGGNTEAFF
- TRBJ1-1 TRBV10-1 CASSEGRLNTEAFF
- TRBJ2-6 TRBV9 CASSPRGTDYSGANVLTF
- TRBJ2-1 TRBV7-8 CASSLALRGEQFF
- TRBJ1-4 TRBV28 CATRFESDEKLFF
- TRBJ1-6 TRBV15 CATSGPNSPLHF
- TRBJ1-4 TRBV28 CASSASGTPNEKLFF
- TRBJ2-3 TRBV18 CASSPPSVTDTQYF
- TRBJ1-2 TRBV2 CASRTSYGYTF
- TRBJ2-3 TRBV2 CASSQRMSTDTQYF
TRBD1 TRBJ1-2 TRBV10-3 CAISENTGQIYGYTF
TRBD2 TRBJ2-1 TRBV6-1 CASSETSGGWGEQFF
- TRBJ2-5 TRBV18 CASSPPFPGGGETQYF
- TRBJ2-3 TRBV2 CASSVGGFADTQYF
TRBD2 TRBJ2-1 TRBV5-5 CASSLVGGNNNEQFF